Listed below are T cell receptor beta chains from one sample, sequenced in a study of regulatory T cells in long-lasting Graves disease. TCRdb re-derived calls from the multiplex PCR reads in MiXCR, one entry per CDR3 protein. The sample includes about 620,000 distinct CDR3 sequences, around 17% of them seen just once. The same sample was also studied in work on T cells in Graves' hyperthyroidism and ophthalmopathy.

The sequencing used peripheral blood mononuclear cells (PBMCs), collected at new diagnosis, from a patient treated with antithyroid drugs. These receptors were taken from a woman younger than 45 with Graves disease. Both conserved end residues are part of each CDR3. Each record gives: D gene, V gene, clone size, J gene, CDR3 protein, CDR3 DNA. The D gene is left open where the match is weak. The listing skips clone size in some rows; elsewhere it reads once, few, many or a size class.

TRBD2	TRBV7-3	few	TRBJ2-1	CASSPLGGNEQFF	TGTGCCAGCAGCCCGTTGGGGGGGAATGAGCAGTTCTTC
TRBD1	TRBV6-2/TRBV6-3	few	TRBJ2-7	CASSSLGQGSEQYF	TGTGCCAGCAGTTCCTTGGGACAGGGATCCGAGCAGTACTTC
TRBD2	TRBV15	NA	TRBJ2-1	CATSSQREGLYEQFF	TGTGCCACCAGCAGTCAGCGGGAGGGCCTCTATGAGCAGTTCTTC
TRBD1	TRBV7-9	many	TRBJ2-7	CASSIEDRDEQYF	TGTGCCAGCAGCATCGAGGACAGGGACGAGCAGTACTTC
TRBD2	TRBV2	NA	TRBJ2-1	CAGLARGFNEQFF	TGTGCCGGACTAGCGCGAGGGTTCAATGAGCAGTTCTTC
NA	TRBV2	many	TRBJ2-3	CARSRQGLFTDTQYF	TGTGCCAGGTCTCGCCAGGGGCTATTCACAGATACGCAGTATTTT
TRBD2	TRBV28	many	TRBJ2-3	CASLAGVRTDTQYF	TGTGCCAGCCTAGCGGGAGTACGGACAGATACGCAGTATTTT
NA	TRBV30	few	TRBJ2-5	CAWSSRLRREETQYF	TGTGCCTGGAGCTCCCGTCTCAGGAGGGAGGAGACCCAGTACTTC
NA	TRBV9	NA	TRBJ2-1	CASSVGGFPYNEQFF	TGTGCCAGCAGCGTAGGTGGCTTCCCCTACAATGAGCAGTTCTTC
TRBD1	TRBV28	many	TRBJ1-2	CASGSGQGRYGYTF	TGTGCCAGCGGATCGGGACAGGGGCGCTATGGCTACACCTTC
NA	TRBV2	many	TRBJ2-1	CASSAVQQGNEQFF	TGTGCCAGCAGTGCGGTCCAACAGGGCAATGAGCAGTTCTTC
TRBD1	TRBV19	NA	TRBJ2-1	CASRTGGFYNEQFF	TGTGCCAGTAGGACAGGGGGCTTCTACAATGAGCAGTTCTTC
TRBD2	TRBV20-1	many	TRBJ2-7	CSASYRDYPYEQYF	TGCAGTGCTAGTTACCGGGACTATCCCTACGAGCAGTACTTC
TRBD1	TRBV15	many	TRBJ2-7	CATSKDRGGSYEQYF	TGTGCCACCAGCAAGGACAGGGGTGGATCCTACGAGCAGTACTTC
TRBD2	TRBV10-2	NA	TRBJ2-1	CASSERTSGRAGTHEQFF	TGCGCCAGCAGTGAGCGGACTAGCGGGAGGGCGGGAACCCATGAGCAGTTCTTC
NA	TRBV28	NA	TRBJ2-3	CASSLSISSDTQYF	TGTGCCAGCAGTTTAAGCATTAGCTCAGATACGCAGTATTTT
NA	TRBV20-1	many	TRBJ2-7	CSARREPYEQYF	TGCAGTGCTAGACGAGAACCCTACGAGCAGTACTTC
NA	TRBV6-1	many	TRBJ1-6	CASTNWDPYNSPLHF	TGTGCCAGCACTAACTGGGACCCTTATAATTCACCCCTCCACTTT
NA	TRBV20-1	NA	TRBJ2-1	CSAPVIKTSSYNEQFF	TGCAGTGCCCCTGTAATAAAAACGAGCTCCTACAATGAGCAGTTCTTC
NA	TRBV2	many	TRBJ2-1	CASSGSGTLADASYNEQFF	TGTGCCAGCAGTGGGTCCGGGACTTTGGCCGATGCTTCCTACAATGAGCAGTTCTTC
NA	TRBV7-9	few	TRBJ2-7	CASSLGSSGKTEQYF	TGTGCCAGCAGCTTGGGTTCCAGCGGTAAGACCGAGCAGTACTTC
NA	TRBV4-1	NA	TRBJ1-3	CASSQRDTSGNTIYF	TGCGCCAGCAGCCAGCGGGACACCTCTGGAAACACCATATATTTT
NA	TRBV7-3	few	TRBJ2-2	CASGGATGELFF	TGTGCCAGCGGCGGGGCCACCGGGGAGCTGTTTTTT
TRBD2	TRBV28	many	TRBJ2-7	CASSLLGLAGGYEQYF	TGTGCCAGCAGTTTATTGGGACTAGCGGGAGGCTACGAGCAGTACTTC
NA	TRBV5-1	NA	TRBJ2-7	CASGAHGSYEQYF	TGCGCCAGTGGAGCCCATGGCTCCTACGAGCAGTACTTC
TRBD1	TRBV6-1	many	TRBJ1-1	CASSTGDLMNTEAFF	TGTGCCAGCTCCACAGGGGACCTAATGAACACTGAAGCTTTCTTT
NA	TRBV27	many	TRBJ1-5	CASSFRGANQPQHF	TGTGCCAGCAGTTTTCGGGGGGCCAATCAGCCCCAGCATTTT
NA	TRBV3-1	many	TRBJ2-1	CASSPRDSPYNEQFF	TGTGCCAGCAGCCCCAGAGACAGTCCGTACAATGAGCAGTTCTTC
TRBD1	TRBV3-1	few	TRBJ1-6	CASSQVGQGANSPLHF	TGTGCCAGCAGCCAAGTGGGACAGGGGGCTAATTCACCCCTCCACTTT
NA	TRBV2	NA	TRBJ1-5	CASTAGYNQPQHF	TGTGCCAGCACGGCAGGATACAATCAGCCCCAGCATTTT
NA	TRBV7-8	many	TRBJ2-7	CASSLWFSSYEQYF	TGTGCCAGCAGCCTTTGGTTCAGCTCCTACGAGCAGTACTTC
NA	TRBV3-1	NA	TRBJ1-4	CASSPGGSNEKLFF	TGTGCCAGCAGCCCCGGGGGTAGTAATGAAAAACTGTTTTTT
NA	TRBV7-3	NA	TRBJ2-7	CASSLNGGSEQYF	TGTGCCAGCAGCTTAAATGGGGGATCCGAGCAGTACTTC
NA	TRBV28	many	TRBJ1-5	CASSQQDQPQHF	TGTGCCAGCAGTCAACAGGATCAGCCCCAGCATTTT
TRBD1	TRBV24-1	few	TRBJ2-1	CATSDPGQEGRVSYNEQFF	TGTGCCACCAGTGACCCGGGACAGGAGGGCAGGGTATCCTACAATGAGCAGTTCTTC
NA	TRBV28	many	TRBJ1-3	CASSFLSGNTIYF	TGTGCCAGCAGTTTCCTTAGCGGAAACACCATATATTTT
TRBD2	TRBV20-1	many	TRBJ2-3	CSAHKSGGFTDTQYF	TGCAGTGCCCACAAAAGCGGGGGGTTCACAGATACGCAGTATTTT
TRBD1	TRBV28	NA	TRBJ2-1	CASSYAGGQRYF	TGTGCCAGCAGTTACGCAGGGGGACAGCGGTACTTC
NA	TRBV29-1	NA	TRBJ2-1	CSVEGSSYNEQFF	TGCAGCGTTGAGGGGAGCTCCTACAATGAGCAGTTCTTC
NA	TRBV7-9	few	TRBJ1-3	CASSLAEGGGNTIYF	TGTGCCAGCAGCTTAGCAGAGGGGGGCGGAAACACCATATATTTT
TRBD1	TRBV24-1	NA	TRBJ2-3	CATSDPTGAGTDTQYF	TGTGCCACCAGTGATCCCACAGGGGCTGGAACAGATACGCAGTATTTT
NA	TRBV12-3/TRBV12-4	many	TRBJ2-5	CASSFSGGRETQYF	TGTGCCAGCAGTTTTTCTGGGGGGCGAGAGACCCAGTACTTC
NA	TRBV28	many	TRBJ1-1	CASNVGRPLMDTEAFF	TGTGCCAGTAACGTGGGACGGCCTTTGATGGACACTGAAGCTTTCTTT
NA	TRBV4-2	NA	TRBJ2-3	CASTPVFGTDTQYF	TGTGCCAGCACGCCGGTTTTTGGAACAGATACGCAGTATTTT
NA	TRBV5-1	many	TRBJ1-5	CASSGRPEQPQHF	TGCGCCAGCAGCGGAAGACCCGAGCAGCCCCAGCATTTT
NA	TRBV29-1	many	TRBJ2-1	CSVGPAVEQFF	TGCAGCGTTGGACCAGCGGTTGAGCAGTTCTTC
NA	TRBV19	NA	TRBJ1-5	CASSKPKSQSMLWPQHF	TGTGCCAGTAGTAAACCTAAGAGCCAGAGTATGCTCTGGCCCCAGCATTTT
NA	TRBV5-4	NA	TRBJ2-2	CASAPWGKANTGELFF	TGTGCCAGCGCTCCATGGGGGAAAGCGAACACCGGGGAGCTGTTTTTT
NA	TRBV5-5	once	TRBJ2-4	CASSPGEPAKNIQYF	TGTGCCAGCAGCCCAGGGGAACCGGCCAAAAACATTCAGTACTTC
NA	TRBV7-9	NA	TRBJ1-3	CASSLAATGNTIYF	TGTGCCAGCAGCTTAGCGGCGACTGGAAACACCATATATTTT